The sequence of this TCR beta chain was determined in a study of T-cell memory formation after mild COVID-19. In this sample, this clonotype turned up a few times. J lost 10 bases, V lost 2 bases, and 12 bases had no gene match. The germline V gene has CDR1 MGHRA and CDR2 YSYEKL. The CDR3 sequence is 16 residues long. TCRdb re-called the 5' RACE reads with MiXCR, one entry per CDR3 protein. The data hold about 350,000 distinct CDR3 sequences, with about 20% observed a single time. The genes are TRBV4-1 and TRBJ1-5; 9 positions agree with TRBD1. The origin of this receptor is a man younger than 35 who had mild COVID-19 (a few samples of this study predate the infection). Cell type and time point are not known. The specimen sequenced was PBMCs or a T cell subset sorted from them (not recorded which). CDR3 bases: TGCGCCAGCAGCCAACCGGGACAGGGCCGCTTTTCACCCCAGCATTTT. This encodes CASSQPGQGRFSPQHF.